This T cell receptor beta chain was profiled in a study of blood T cell repertoires in COVID-19. Overall study: Acute and convalescent COVID-19 specimens originated in the United States, Italy and Spain. Sample material is recorded as cDNA or gDNA derived from T cells, B-cell-depleted T cells, or PBMCs.

In its sample, this clone was seen once. Original analysis: The assay estimated nucleated cells by amplifying reference gene primers. Libraries were prepared by immunoSEQ multiplex PCR; TCRdb keeps only in-frame clonotypes and omits some of them. The V and J calls and clone size come from that table; D and trimming were worked out from the DNA. The sample contains around 29,000 clones, about 85% of which appear only once. With 3 bases clipped from V and 5 bases from J, the junction kept 15 bases outside the gene matches. The CDR3 runs to 19 residues. Per the germline V gene, CDR1 is SGHDT and CDR2 is YYEEEE.

Sequencing used peripheral blood. The rearrangement joins TRBV5-6 to TRBJ2-3; 13 positions agree with TRBD2. The source is a woman in her fifties or sixties with active COVID-19. The CDR3, as DNA: TGTGCCAGCAGCTGGGGTCCCACACGACTAGCGGGAGGACGAGATACGCAGTATTTT. It encodes CASSWGPTRLAGGRDTQYF.